This T cell receptor beta chain was observed in a study of blood T cell repertoires in COVID-19. Sequencing was performed with immunoSEQ multiplex PCR; in TCRdb, only in-frame clones are kept and a portion is missing. The sample consists of some 20,000 clones, under 95% of them appearing once. This TCR was recovered from a human donor in a cohort sampled during active COVID-19. Sequencing was performed on peripheral blood.

CDR3 DNA sequence: TGTGCCAGCAGTTACTCACCCCCTAGCGGAGTTTACAATGAGCAGTTCTTC. Amino acid sequence: CASSYSPPSGVYNEQFF. This rearrangement joins TRBV6-2 or TRBV6-3 to TRBJ2-1; TRBD2 aligns across 7 bases. This CDR3 contains 17 residues. V shed 0 bases, J shed 4 bases, and the junction held 9 bases outside the gene matches. Germline loops: CDR1 MNHEY, CDR2 SVGEGT.